The 26 T cell receptor beta chains listed next were all sequenced from one sample in a study of T-cell memory formation after mild COVID-19. One entry per CDR3 protein results from TCRdb running MiXCR on the 5' RACE reads. The sample comprises fewer than 650,000 distinct CDR3 sequences, 17% of which are singletons, and around 8.1% rests with the top ten. The material sequenced was PBMCs or a T cell subset sorted from them (not recorded which). These receptors came from an adult woman who had mild COVID-19 (a few samples of this study predate the infection). Cell type and time point are not known.

This clonotype was seen a few times. The V and J genes are TRBV7-3 and TRBJ2-5; no clear D gene. The length of the CDR3 is 12 residues. In germline, CDR1 is SGHTA, CDR2 FQGTGA. Trimming took 2 bases from V and 7 from J, leaving 8 bases between them. The CDR3 region has the DNA TGTGCCAGCAGCTTAGATTTCGGGACCCAGTACTTC. Amino acid sequence: CASSLDFGTQYF.

This clonotype appeared a few times. The J gene is TRBJ2-7, the V gene TRBV2, with D possibly being TRBD1 (5 bases). Deletions cut 6 bases from V and 3 bases from J, with 9 bases between. The CDR3 length is 12 residues. CDR1 is SNHLY, CDR2 FYNNEI, per germline. The CDR3, as DNA: TGTGCCAGCAGCGGACACTTCTACGAGCAGTACTTC. It specifies CASSGHFYEQYF. Using reference TRBV2 and TRBJ2-7 for the parts outside the CDR3, the full variable domain is EPEVTQTPSHQVTQMGQEVILRCVPISNHLYFYWYRQILGQKVEFLVSFYNNEISEKSEIFDDQFSVERPDGSNFTLKIRSTKLEDSAMYFCASSGHFYEQYFGPGTRLTVT.

V and J are TRBV4-1 and TRBJ1-5; 7 positions agree with TRBD1. V dropped 4 bases and J dropped 8; count of bases not matched to a gene: 14. Germline V gene lookup returns CDR1 MGHRA and CDR2 YSYEKL. The CDR3 covers 16 residues. This CDR3 is CASSRQDRVVGEPQHF. The CDR3 DNA follows: TGCGCCAGCAGCCGACAAGACAGGGTGGTGGGGGAGCCCCAGCATTTT.

This chain uses TRBV29-1 with TRBJ1-2; D uncertain. The CDR3 runs to 12 residues. Looked up from germline, CDR1 is SQVTM and CDR2 is ANQGSEA. Trimming removed 4 bases at V and 5 bases at J, with 11 bases between. The chain's CDR3 is CSVGTEEYGYTF. CDR3 DNA sequence: TGCAGCGTTGGGACGGAGGAGTATGGCTACACCTTC. The whole variable domain, remainder taken from reference TRBV29-1 and TRBJ1-2, is SAVISQKPSRDICQRGTSLTIQCQVDSQVTMMFWYRQQPGQSLTLIATANQGSEATYESGFVIDKFPISRPNLTFSTLTVSNMSPEDSSIYLCSVGTEEYGYTFGSGTRLTVV.

This clonotype was seen only a few times. CDR3 region: CASSEQGATEAFF. As DNA, the CDR3 is TGTGCCAGCAGTGAACAGGGGGCCACTGAAGCTTTCTTT. The rearrangement uses TRBV6-1 and TRBJ1-1; 8 nucleotides match TRBD1. This CDR3 region has 13 residues. The germline V gene encodes CDR1 MNHNS and CDR2 SASEGT. With V trimmed by 2 bases and J by 4 bases, 0 bases remained unmatched.

The CDR3 loop is CASSPGRGRAGGLYNEQFF. The CDR3 DNA reads as TGTGCCAGCAGCCCCGGCAGGGGGCGGGCGGGGGGTCTCTACAATGAGCAGTTCTTC. V is TRBV12-3 or TRBV12-4 and J is TRBJ2-1, with D perhaps given as TRBD1 or TRBD2 (8 bases each). V dropped 6 bases and J dropped 3 bases, with 27 bases sitting between them. The CDR3 consists of 19 residues.

This chain uses TRBV6-5 with TRBJ2-6; 7 nucleotides agree with TRBD1. The germline V gene has CDR1 MNHEY and CDR2 SVGAGI. The CDR3 covers 17 residues. The junction had 11 bases not matched to a gene; V was cut back by 2 bases and J by 7 bases. As DNA, the CDR3 is TGTGCCAGCAGTTACACTCCGACAGGGACGGCAGCCAACGTCCTGACTTTC. Translation: CASSYTPTGTAANVLTF.

This sequence joins TRBV6-1 and TRBJ1-2, with D possibly being TRBD1 (5 bases). Germline V gives CDR1 MNHNS, CDR2 SASEGT. V was shortened by 7 bases and J by 0 bases, with 21 bases between the two germline ends. This CDR3 has 17 amino acids. CDR3 nucleotides: TGTGCCAGCAACCCCCGGGGCGGTTGGGACCCTAACTATGGCTACACCTTC. This encodes CASNPRGGWDPNYGYTF.

The chain links TRBV6-5 to TRBJ2-3; unclear D gene. The CDR3 covers 15 residues. Trimming removed 2 bases at V and 0 bases at J, with 9 bases between. Germline V CDR1 and CDR2: MNHEY, SVGAGI. Here the CDR3 DNA reads TGTGCCAGCAGTTACGCAAAGACTAGCACAGATACGCAGTATTTT. This encodes CASSYAKTSTDTQYF.

Only a few counts were recorded for this clonotype. This sequence joins TRBV20-1 and TRBJ2-3; D gene uncertain. Trimming took off 0 bases at V and 2 bases at J, with 12 bases between the two ends. Germline CDR1 and CDR2: DFQATT and SNEGSKA (reference sequence). CDR3 length: 15 residues. The CDR3 reads CSARDFGASTDTQYF. CDR3 bases: TGCAGTGCTAGAGATTTTGGCGCTTCCACAGATACGCAGTATTTT.

This clonotype showed up just a few times. The rearrangement links TRBV20-1 to TRBJ2-2; D ambiguous. CDR1 and CDR2 (germline): DFQATT, SNEGSKA (reference sequence). The length of the CDR3 is 11 residues. Trimming removed 6 bases at V and 7 bases at J, with 9 bases between. CDR3 region: CSAPVGGELFF. CDR3 nucleotide sequence: TGCAGTGCACCGGTAGGCGGGGAGCTGTTTTTT.

This clonotype was seen a few times. This chain joins TRBV29-1 and TRBJ2-7; D perhaps matches TRBD2 (5 bases). The CDR3 has 16 residues. With 4 bases removed from V and 5 bases from J, the gap between germline ends came to 24 bases. Per germline, CDR1 SQVTM and CDR2 ANQGSEA. CDR3 sequence (DNA): TGCAGCGTTGTGAGATGGGGTGACGCCCGGCGGGACGAGCAGTACTTC. Amino acids: CSVVRWGDARRDEQYF.

This chain links TRBV18 with TRBJ1-2, with 7 bases identical to TRBD1. CDR3 length: 15 amino acids. The V and J ends lost 5 bases and 4 bases, in that order; junction bases with no gene match: 10. Germline V gene data show CDR1 as KGHSH and CDR2 as LQKENI. The CDR3 is CASSSSGQERYGYTF. For the CDR3, the DNA is TGTGCCAGCTCATCTTCCGGACAGGAACGCTATGGCTACACCTTC.

This clonotype turned up a few times. This chain uses TRBV29-1 with TRBJ2-3; D is tentatively TRBD1 or TRBD2 (5 bases each). Germline loops: CDR1 SQVTM, CDR2 ANQGSEA. The germline V and J ends were trimmed by 4 bases and 2 bases, with 19 bases remaining between them. The CDR3 is made up of 16 amino acids. CDR3 region: CSVGQGYGTPTDTQYF. In DNA, the CDR3 is TGCAGCGTTGGCCAGGGCTATGGGACCCCCACAGATACGCAGTATTTT.

This clonotype was picked up a small number of times. This chain links TRBV24-1 with TRBJ2-1; 9 bases are shared with TRBD1. The CDR3 length is 16 residues. V was pared by 4 bases and J by 4 bases, with 7 bases of the junction left unmatched. Germline-derived CDR1 and CDR2 are KGHDR and SFDVKD. The CDR3: CATSDSGQGTYNEQFF. CDR3 DNA sequence: TGTGCCACCAGTGACTCGGGACAGGGTACGTACAATGAGCAGTTCTTC.

This clonotype was observed at least ten times. The chain joins TRBV12-3 or TRBV12-4 to TRBJ2-7, with D possibly being TRBD2 (5 bases). This CDR3 spans 13 amino acids. V was trimmed by 7 bases and J by 3 bases, leaving 13 bases between them. The DNA for the CDR3 is TGTGCCAGCACAAAGACTACTAACTACGAGCAGTACTTC. It codes for CASTKTTNYEQYF.

This clonotype has at least ten counts. The chain links TRBV5-1 to TRBJ2-7, with 7 bases lining up with TRBD1. The trim removed 4 bases at V and 0 bases at J, leaving 4 bases unmatched. This CDR3 is built from 14 residues. Per the germline V gene, CDR1 is SGHRS and CDR2 is YFSETQ. The CDR3 nucleotides are TGCGCCAGCAGCAGAGGGACAGACTCCTACGAGCAGTACTTC. Translated: CASSRGTDSYEQYF.

This clonotype appeared many times. V gene TRBV7-9 combines with J gene TRBJ2-7; D call uncertain. Trimming cost V 4 bases and J 0 bases, with 4 bases left between them. There are 12 residues in the CDR3. The germline gives CDR1 SEHNR, CDR2 FQNEAQ (reference sequence). CDR3 region: CASSWSSYEQYF. CDR3 in DNA: TGTGCCAGCAGCTGGAGCTCCTACGAGCAGTACTTC.

The genes are TRBV27 and TRBJ2-4; 7 positions match TRBD1. The CDR3 totals 14 residues. The J segment lost 3 bases and the V segment lost 8 bases, leaving 7 bases of the junction unmatched. The germline V gene encodes CDR1 MNHEY and CDR2 SMNVEV (reference sequence). CDR3 loop: CASGQVGGKNIQYF. As DNA, the CDR3 is TGTGCCAGCGGACAGGTGGGCGGCAAAAACATTCAGTACTTC.

This chain uses TRBV20-1 with TRBJ2-7; D is perhaps TRBD2 (6 bases). With 1 base removed from V and 2 bases from J, the gap between germline ends came to 21 bases. This CDR3 has 17 residues. Looked up from germline, CDR1 is DFQATT and CDR2 is SNEGSKA (reference sequence). The CDR3 reads CSARVPYHRDWTYEQYF. CDR3 in DNA: TGCAGTGCTAGAGTCCCGTACCACCGGGACTGGACCTACGAGCAGTACTTC.

The table lists this clonotype with a few counts. Mismatch with germline at one junction end may stem from a read error. The chain carries TRBV7-9 and TRBJ1-4; D gene unclear. CDR3 length equals 10 residues. Germline-derived CDR1 and CDR2 are SEHNR and FQNEAQ (reference sequence). The CDR3 loop is CASRASRPIF. The CDR3 bases are TGTGCCAGCAGGGCTTCCAGGCCCATTTTT.

This clonotype was seen a few times. The chain uses TRBV7-8 and TRBJ2-3; D is possibly TRBD2 (5 bases). This CDR3 spans 15 amino acids. The germline CDR1 and CDR2 sequences are SGHVS and FQNEAQ. V lost 5 bases and J lost 5, with 17 bases in between. The chain's CDR3 is CASSVLDWVEDTQYF. The CDR3 DNA reads as TGTGCCAGCAGCGTTTTGGACTGGGTGGAAGATACGCAGTATTTT.

This clonotype was detected only a few times. The V gene is TRBV11-2, the J gene TRBJ2-5; tentatively, D is TRBD2 (5 bases). The V end lost 0 bases, the J end lost 6 bases, and 14 bases lay between the germline ends. Germline CDR1 and CDR2: SGHAT and FQNNGV. The CDR3 is 15 amino acids. CDR3 DNA: TGTGCCAGCAGCTTAGAGTCGGGATACACTCAGACCCAGTACTTC. Its translation: CASSLESGYTQTQYF.

The chain couples TRBV7-6 to TRBJ2-1, with 14 positions matching TRBD2. The germline V gene has CDR1 SGHVS and CDR2 FNYEAQ. V lost 4 bases to trimming and J lost 10 bases; unmatched junction nucleotides: 6. The CDR3 length is 15 residues. In nucleotides, the CDR3 is TGTGCCAGCAGCTATGTGACTAGCGGGAGGGTGGAGCAGTTCTTC. Translated, it gives CASSYVTSGRVEQFF.

This clonotype was seen a handful of times. V and J are TRBV12-3 or TRBV12-4 and TRBJ2-7, with no clear D. The CDR3 sequence is 14 residues long. V shed 6 bases and J shed 9 bases, with 21 bases lying between them. The CDR3 DNA sequence: TGTGCCAGCAGCCCGGACCAATGGCGACTCGGGCAGTACTTC. It specifies CASSPDQWRLGQYF.

The J gene is TRBJ2-7, the V gene TRBV20-1; 7 bases are shared with TRBD1. J gave up 3 bases and V 3 bases, and 8 bases lay outside the gene matches. This CDR3 contains 14 residues. CDR1 and CDR2 from the germline V gene are DFQATT and SNEGSKA (reference sequence). CDR3 loop: CSASGDSPFYEQYF. CDR3 nucleotide sequence: TGCAGTGCTAGCGGGGACAGCCCATTCTACGAGCAGTACTTC.